This T cell receptor (beta chain) was sequenced in a study of neurological immune-mediated disorders. Study-level findings and limits: While HTLV-1-associated myelopathy showed the greatest TCR clonal expansion, multiple sclerosis showed the least, falling below healthy controls. Across subjects, expanded clones had no CDR3 amino acid sequences in common, pointing to private repertoires in all groups. The study phylogenetically grouped the repertoires of 18 of 34 multiple sclerosis patients into one related-CDR3 cluster, a possible signature.

V was pared by 4 bases and J by 0 bases, with 13 bases between. Germline V gene sequence: CDR1 DFQATT, CDR2 SNEGSKA (reference sequence). The CDR3 has 14 residues. A 10-nucleotide random UMI tagged transcripts in template-switch 5'RACE cDNA synthesis. TCRdb reprocessed the 5' RACE reads with MiXCR, giving one entry per CDR3 protein. The repertoire has about 48,000 distinct CDR3 sequences, 1.9% of them found once; the top ten carry around 2%. This clonotype was observed many times. Its antigen is still unknown. J is TRBJ2-7 and V is TRBV20-1, with D maybe TRBD2 (7 bases). This receptor was obtained from a woman in her thirties or forties with multiple sclerosis. Sequencing input: PBMCs. The CDR3 nucleotides read TGCAGTGCTACTTGGGGAGGGGGCTCCTACGAGCAGTACTTC. Residues: CSATWGGGSYEQYF.